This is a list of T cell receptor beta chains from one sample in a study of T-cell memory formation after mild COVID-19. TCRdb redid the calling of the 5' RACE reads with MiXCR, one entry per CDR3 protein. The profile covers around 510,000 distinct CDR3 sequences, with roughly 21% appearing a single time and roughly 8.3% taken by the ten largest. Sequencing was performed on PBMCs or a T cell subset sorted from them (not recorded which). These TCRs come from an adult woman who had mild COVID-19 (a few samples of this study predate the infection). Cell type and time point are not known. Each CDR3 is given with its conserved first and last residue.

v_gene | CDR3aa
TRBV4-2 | CASSQDSQTGSNQPQHF
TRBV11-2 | CASIKGVAGGPGEDEQFF
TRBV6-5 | CASRQGAEYEQYF
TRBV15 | CATSASSGRNYGYTF
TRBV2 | CASTLEGRGGQFF
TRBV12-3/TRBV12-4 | CASSFHLGEDQPQHF
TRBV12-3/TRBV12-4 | CASSFRLRTDTQYF
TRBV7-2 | CASSPRHGTNEKLFF
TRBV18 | CASSPPRPYNEQFF
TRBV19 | CASSRRGPLENQPQHF
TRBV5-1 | CASNTGHTGELFF
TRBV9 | CASSVLASGSGEQYF
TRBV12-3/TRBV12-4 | CASSQTTILAGVQETQYF
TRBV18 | CASSPDRLNTEAFF
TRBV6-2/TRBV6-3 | CASIRQRSVNTEAFF
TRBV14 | CASSQVTAGGYTF
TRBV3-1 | CATTSGRASEQFF
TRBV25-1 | CASSAGLYNTYNEQFF
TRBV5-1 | CASNLGTSNAEAFF
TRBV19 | CASSIRRQYRYNEQFF
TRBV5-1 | CASSYGLAGDEQYF
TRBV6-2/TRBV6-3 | CASSYSRTALRTEAFF
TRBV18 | CALRRADYGYTF
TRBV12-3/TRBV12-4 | CASRRASSEKLFF